This T cell receptor (beta chain) was obtained from a study of molecular identifiers for immune sequencing clone quantification. TCRdb re-called the PCR reads with MiXCR, one entry per CDR3 protein. The data contain under 600,000 distinct CDR3 sequences, around 21% of them singletons. Naive CD8 T cells were FACS-sorted by CD8+CD4-CCR7+CD45RA+ markers. This receptor was identified in a human donor in good health. Some libraries in this study had Jurkat cell RNA spiked in. Sequencing was carried out using naive CD8+ T cells from blood, with Jurkat cell RNA spiked in. Described subset: FACS-sorted CD8+CD4-CCR7+CD45RA+ naive T cells.

The CDR3 here is CASSQGSSYPDEQYF. As DNA, the CDR3 is TGTGCCAGCAGCCAGGGGAGCAGCTACCCAGATGAGCAGTACTTC. The gene calls are TRBV3-1 and TRBJ2-7; tentatively, D is TRBD2 (5 bases). Germline CDR1 and CDR2: LGHDT and YNNKEL (reference sequence). Trimming shortened V by 3 bases and J by 7 bases, and 19 bases separated the two germline ends. This CDR3 spans 15 amino acids.